Detailed here is one T cell receptor (beta chain). The identical CDR3 is also encoded by other nucleotide sequences in the sample. The protocol was immunoSEQ multiplex PCR, while the TCRdb copy is restricted to in-frame clones and leaves out a portion. Here the sample spans 100,000 to 150,000 clones, around 90% being singletons. V was trimmed by 0 bases and J by 6 bases, leaving 6 bases between them. Germline V lookup: CDR1 SEHNR, CDR2 FQNEAQ (reference sequence). The CDR3 extends over 12 amino acids. These data come from a study of control samples from healthy donors and cancer patients. This TCR was recovered from a man aged 40-49 years in good health. The specimen sequenced was blood. This chain joins TRBV7-9 and TRBJ2-7; TRBD1 is a possible D gene (5 bases). The CDR3 DNA follows: TGTGCCAGCAGCTTAGCAGGGGCCGAGCAGTACTTC. This translates into CASSLAGAEQYF. The entire variable domain, with the rest obtained from reference TRBV7-9 and TRBJ2-7, is as follows: DTGVSQNPRHKITKRGQNVTFRCDPISEHNRLYWYRQTLGQGPEFLTYFQNEAQLEKSRLLSDRFSAERPKGSFSTLEIQRTEQGDSAMYLCASSLAGAEQYFGPGTRLTVT.